The 19 T cell receptor beta chains below come from one sample, sequenced in a study of shared clonotypes between healthy human individuals. Method: immunoSEQ multiplex PCR; TCRdb's copy keeps in-frame clones and lacks some. Of 2 million to 2.5 million clones in the sample, approximately 93% are singletons; the top ten hold approximately 0.4%. Sequencing was done on a sample of naive CD4+ T cells from PBMCs. Noted subset: CD45RA+ positively selected. Receptor source: a man between 18 and 29 years old in good health. Some clones in this sample may be carry-over from other donors' samples.

The V gene is TRBV20-1, the J gene TRBJ2-3; D uncertain. The germline gives CDR1 DFQATT, CDR2 SNEGSKA (reference sequence). Deletions cut 8 bases from V and 4 bases from J, with 7 bases between. This CDR3 has 10 residues. The CDR3 DNA reads TGCAGTTGGGGTTCAGATACGCAGTATTTT. Amino acid sequence: CSWGSDTQYF.

A note on this clone: Other DNA sequences in this specimen translate into the identical CDR3. The chain combines TRBV7-2 with TRBJ2-1, with D uncertain. Trimming pared 0 bases from V and 3 bases from J, leaving 3 bases between. Germline V gives CDR1 SGHTA, CDR2 FQGNSA. The CDR3 has 13 residues. The CDR3 loop is CASSLANYNEQFF. The CDR3 nucleotides are TGTGCCAGCAGCTTAGCGAACTACAATGAGCAGTTCTTC.

Here the CDR3 DNA reads TGTGCCATCCGATCTTCGGCGGGAGGGCCGGAGCAAGAGACCCAGTACTTC. This codes for CAIRSSAGGPEQETQYF. The chain joins TRBV10-3 to TRBJ2-5; 9 bases line up with TRBD2. From germline, CDR1 is ENHRY and CDR2 SYGVKD. Trimming at V came to 8 bases and at J to 2 bases, leaving 15 bases not matched to a gene. This CDR3 has 17 amino acids.

V and J are TRBV28 and TRBJ2-7; D possibly corresponds to TRBD1 (6 bases). The CDR3 has 14 amino acids. Trimming shortened V by 5 bases and J by 3 bases, and 14 bases separated the two germline ends. Germline CDR1 reads MDHEN; CDR2 reads SYDVKM. The CDR3 region is CASSLGQPIYEQYF. The CDR3 DNA is TGTGCCAGCAGTCTCGGACAGCCAATCTACGAGCAGTACTTC.

The chain's CDR3 is CSVSQGGAGYTF. In nucleotides, the CDR3 is TGCAGCGTTAGTCAAGGCGGGGCTGGCTACACCTTC. J is TRBJ1-2 and V is TRBV29-1; perhaps TRBD1 as D (5 bases). This CDR3 is built from 12 residues. Looked up from germline, CDR1 is SQVTM and CDR2 is ANQGSEA. Trimming removed 5 bases from V and 7 bases from J, with 14 bases in between.

About this clone: Other DNA sequences within the sample encode an identical CDR3. The chain is built from TRBV6-1 and TRBJ2-1; D gene ambiguous. Germline V gene data show CDR1 as MNHNS and CDR2 as SASEGT. Trimming shortened V by 2 bases and J by 1 base, and 0 bases separated the two germline ends. This CDR3 is 12 amino acids long. The DNA for the CDR3 is TGTGCCAGCAGTGAATCCTACAATGAGCAGTTCTTC. Protein product: CASSESYNEQFF.

The chain carries TRBV6-8 and TRBJ2-4; possibly TRBD2 for D (8 bases). The ends were cut back, 6 bases at V and 0 bases at J, with 24 bases in the middle. Germline V CDR1 and CDR2: MNHGY, SAAAGT. The CDR3 consists of 19 residues. The CDR3 region is CASRPLPGRGPVAKNIQYF. The CDR3 coding sequence is TGTGCCAGCAGGCCCCTTCCCGGGAGGGGGCCGGTAGCCAAAAACATTCAGTACTTC.

The chain has TRBV2 and TRBJ2-1, with TRBD2 as a possible D gene (6 bases). The CDR3 is made up of 13 amino acids. The germline V gene has CDR1 SNHLY and CDR2 FYNNEI. V lost 11 bases to trimming and J lost 4 bases, with 15 bases between them. Here the CDR3 reads CAVRSRGYNEQFF. The CDR3 nucleotides are TGTGCCGTTCGGTCGCGGGGATACAATGAGCAGTTCTTC.

The J gene is TRBJ2-2, the V gene TRBV7-2, with TRBD1 as a possible D gene (6 bases). Trimming removed 7 bases from V and 1 base from J, with 10 bases in between. Germline V gene sequence: CDR1 SGHTA, CDR2 FQGNSA. This CDR3 region has 14 residues. CDR3 residues: CASTLGQNTGELFF. CDR3 in DNA: TGTGCCAGCACCCTGGGACAGAACACCGGGGAGCTGTTTTTT.

The genes are TRBV6-6 and TRBJ2-1, with 8 bases fitting TRBD1. The V and J ends lost 0 bases and 5 bases, in that order; junction bases with no gene match: 3. From germline, CDR1 is MNHNY and CDR2 SVGAGI (reference sequence). The CDR3 extends over 15 amino acids. The CDR3 DNA reads as TGTGCCAGCAGTTACTCGGACAGGGTAAACAATGAGCAGTTCTTC. It specifies CASSYSDRVNNEQFF.

The V gene is TRBV29-1, the J gene TRBJ1-2; 12 positions agree with TRBD1. Trimming at V came to 5 bases and at J to 6 bases, leaving 16 bases not matched to a gene. CDR1 and CDR2 from the germline V gene are SQVTM and ANQGSEA. The CDR3 has 17 residues. CDR3 nucleotide sequence: TGCAGCGTTTCCCCCCCCGGCTGGGACAGGGGGCGAAATGGCTACACCTTC. It specifies CSVSPPGWDRGRNGYTF.

The count of this clone is one. The V call is TRBV7-9, the J call TRBJ2-2; D remains unclear. This CDR3 region has 15 residues. CDR1 and CDR2 (germline): SEHNR, FQNEAQ (reference sequence). The V and J ends lost 2 bases and 6 bases respectively, with 13 bases between them. The CDR3 nucleotides read TGTGCCAGCAGCTTACGCCATACGACGCCCGGGGAGCTGTTTTTT. This encodes CASSLRHTTPGELFF.

The chain couples TRBV21-1 to TRBJ1-2; TRBD1, as called in the table, went unchecked against the DNA. TRBV21-1 is tagged as a pseudogene. The CDR3 has 17 amino acids. The CDR3: CASSKDVRQGVNYGYTF. The CDR3 DNA reads TGTGCCAGCAGCAAAGATGTTAGACAGGGAGTTAACTATGGCTACACCTTC.

This rearrangement joins TRBV7-3 to TRBJ2-2, with D perhaps TRBD2 (5 bases). With 3 bases removed from V and 4 bases from J, the gap between germline ends came to 12 bases. Germline assignment: CDR1 SGHTA and CDR2 FQGTGA. This CDR3 is built from 15 residues. The CDR3 coding sequence is TGTGCCAGCAGCTTCTATGGAGGCGGCACCGGGGAGCTGTTTTTT. This gives the protein CASSFYGGGTGELFF.

In this sample, this clone turned up a few times. Other DNA sequences in the sample encode the same CDR3. The J gene is TRBJ1-3, the V gene TRBV19; a weak D match, TRBD1 (6 bases). This CDR3 contains 15 residues. V was pared by 2 bases and J by 0 bases, with 8 bases between. CDR1 is LNHDA and CDR2 is SQIVND in the germline V gene (reference sequence). The CDR3 DNA reads as TGTGCCAGTAGTATAACAGGGAGCTCTGGAAACACCATATATTTT. Protein sequence: CASSITGSSGNTIYF.

The V call is TRBV5-1, the J call TRBJ2-3; either TRBD1 or TRBD2 may supply D (5 bases each). Germline CDR1 SGHRS, CDR2 YFSETQ. V lost 3 bases and J 2 bases, leaving 16 bases between the germline ends. This CDR3 contains 16 residues. CDR3 nucleotide sequence: TGCGCCAGCAGCTGGGGGACGCCCGGATCCACAGATACGCAGTATTTT. This gives the protein CASSWGTPGSTDTQYF.

The rearrangement joins TRBV7-2 to TRBJ2-1; D might be TRBD2 (6 bases). This CDR3 spans 15 amino acids. CDR1 is SGHTA, CDR2 FQGNSA, per germline. With 5 bases removed from V and 4 bases from J, the gap between germline ends came to 15 bases. The CDR3 nucleotides read TGTGCCAGCAGCCTGACTAGAGAGGGGTACAATGAGCAGTTCTTC. Its protein product is CASSLTREGYNEQFF.

J is TRBJ1-2 and V is TRBV21-1. TRBV21-1 is annotated as a pseudogene. The CDR3 spans 18 residues. The CDR3 DNA follows: TGTGCCAGCAGCAGGAGAGAGATATTACCAACTTACAACTATGGCTACACCTTC. It is translated as CASSRREILPTYNYGYTF.

On this clone: Other DNA sequences in the sample encode the same CDR3. The rearrangement uses TRBV7-9 and TRBJ2-7; D uncertain. Germline loops: CDR1 SEHNR, CDR2 FQNEAQ (reference sequence). The V end lost 0 bases, the J end lost 0 bases, and 3 bases lay between the germline ends. The CDR3 totals 13 residues. CDR3 nucleotide sequence: TGTGCCAGCAGCTTAGCCGGCTCCTACGAGCAGTACTTC. Its translation is CASSLAGSYEQYF.